These 32 T cell receptor beta chains share one sample of origin, sequenced in a study of radiation and T cells in renal cell carcinoma (dated by TCRdb to about 2020). Explained via the paper, the time point label denotes: baseline pretreatment blood. Taken with the paper, the label for treatment or condition translates to: 15 Gy SBRT to primary tumor, nephrectomy 4 weeks later. Library generation was performed with the immunoSEQ multiplex PCR assay. Imported from immuneACCESS, the table was reduced by TCRdb to in-frame sequences with V and J called. These copies leave out some clones; in studies compared against another copy, an unresolved V gene accounts for under half, and the cause of the remainder is not known. Across this sample there are approximately 63,000 clones, with around 78% seen only once. The top ten clones comprise 7.3% of the sample. The input for sequencing was blood, taken from a patient whose treatment included radiotherapy and nephrectomy. The origin of the receptors is a man aged 60 to 69 with renal cell carcinoma.

This sequence joins TRBV5-1 and TRBJ2-7, with D perhaps being TRBD1 or TRBD2 (5 bases each). From germline, CDR1 is SGHRS and CDR2 YFSETQ. V was pared by 3 bases and J by 3 bases, with 16 bases between. There are 15 residues in the CDR3. For the CDR3, the DNA is TGCGCCAGCAGCTGGGGGAGCGGAGCCCTCTACGAGCAGTACGTC. Amino acid sequence: CASSWGSGALYEQYV.

The genes are TRBV15 and TRBJ2-3, with D possibly being TRBD1 (6 bases). The V end lost 6 bases, the J end lost 0 bases, and 19 bases lay between the germline ends. This CDR3 comprises 17 residues. Germline V CDR1 and CDR2: LNHNV, YYDKDF (reference sequence). For the CDR3, the DNA is TGTGCCACCAGAGAGGTCCAGGGGATTCCTAGCACAGATACGCAGTATTTT. Translating it yields CATREVQGIPSTDTQYF.

The gene calls are TRBV29-1 and TRBJ2-3; 11 bases match TRBD2. V shed 5 bases, J shed 4 bases, and the junction held 8 bases outside the gene matches. This CDR3 is 15 amino acids long. Germline CDR1 and CDR2: SQVTM and ANQGSEA. CDR3 coding DNA: TGCAGCGTTCGACTAGCGGGGAGGGTCGCAGATACGCAGTATTTT. Amino acids: CSVRLAGRVADTQYF.

The chain couples TRBV6-6 to TRBJ1-6; D gene ambiguous. CDR3 length: 15 amino acids. Trimming removed 5 bases at V and 2 bases at J, with 10 bases between. CDR1 and CDR2 (germline): MNHNY, SVGAGI (reference sequence). The CDR3 nucleotides read TGTGCCAGCAGTAAACATAGCGCCTATAATTCACCCCTCCACTTT. This encodes CASSKHSAYNSPLHF.

This chain connects TRBV5-1 to TRBJ1-2, with D uncertain. Germline loops: CDR1 SGHRS, CDR2 YFSETQ. V was trimmed by 5 bases and J by 0 bases, leaving 20 bases between them. CDR3 length equals 17 residues. DNA for the CDR3: TGCGCCAGCAGGCTAGGAGCCATAGGGTTAGCTAACTATGGCTACACCTTC. Translated, it gives CASRLGAIGLANYGYTF.

This clone was seen just once. The V gene is TRBV30, the J gene TRBJ2-1; tentatively, D is TRBD1 or TRBD2 (5 bases each). Germline-derived CDR1 and CDR2 are GTSNPN and SVGIG (reference sequence). CDR3 length: 15 amino acids. Trimming pared 2 bases from V and 7 bases from J, leaving 18 bases between. The CDR3 loop reads CAWSPVGERWNEQFF. Written as DNA, the CDR3 is TGTGCCTGGAGTCCAGTAGGGGAGCGTTGGAATGAGCAGTTCTTC. The full variable domain, with the rest looked up from reference TRBV30 and TRBJ2-1, is SQTIHQWPATLVQPVGSPLSLECTVEGTSNPNLYWYRQAAGRGLQLLFYSVGIGQISSEVPQNLSASRPQDRQFILSSKKLLLSDSGFYLCAWSPVGERWNEQFFGPGTRLTVL.

The J gene is TRBJ2-1, the V gene TRBV20-1; D remains ambiguous. From germline, CDR1 is DFQATT and CDR2 SNEGSKA (reference sequence). This CDR3 is 10 amino acids long. This CDR3 is CSVEYNEQFF. CDR3 sequence (DNA): TGCTCTGTCGAGTACAATGAGCAGTTCTTC.

The chain is built from TRBV6-1 and TRBJ1-4; possible D gene TRBD1, 6 bases. Trimming cost V 2 bases and J 6 bases, with 16 bases left between them. The CDR3 covers 16 residues. Germline CDR1 is MNHNS and CDR2 is SASEGT. CDR3 coding DNA: TGTGCCAGCAGTGAACGCCCCGGGACAACCCATGAAAAACTGTTTTTT. It encodes CASSERPGTTHEKLFF.

CDR3 protein: CASSTDEDPTDTQYF. The CDR3 DNA reads as TGTGCCAGCAGCACAGACGAGGACCCCACAGATACGCAGTATTTT. The rearrangement links TRBV5-4 to TRBJ2-3; D gene uncertain. Trimming shortened V by 4 bases and J by 2 bases, and 14 bases separated the two germline ends. The CDR3 extends over 15 amino acids. CDR1 is SGHNT, CDR2 YYREEE, per germline (reference sequence).

The V call is TRBV7-2, the J call TRBJ2-2; 10 positions match TRBD2. The ends lost 3 bases at V and 7 bases at J; junction bases unmatched: 11. Per the germline V gene, CDR1 is SGHTA and CDR2 is FQGNSA. The CDR3 sequence is 17 residues long. The CDR3 nucleotides read TGTGCCAGCAGCTTCGGCCTAGCGGGGGCGGGTGGCGGGGAGCTGTTTTTT. It translates to CASSFGLAGAGGGELFF.

V usage is TRBV5-1 and J usage is TRBJ2-7; D possibly corresponds to TRBD2 (6 bases). Trimming shortened V by 0 bases and J by 6 bases, and 19 bases separated the two germline ends. Germline CDR1 and CDR2: SGHRS and YFSETQ. CDR3 size: 16 residues. The CDR3, as DNA: TGCGCCAGCAGCTTGGCCGGGAGTTCGAGACCCCTCGAGCAGTACGTC. Its protein product is CASSLAGSSRPLEQYV.

For the CDR3, the DNA is TGTGCCTGGAGTGTCCTAGCGGGTAGCACAGATACGCAGTATTTT. This encodes CAWSVLAGSTDTQYF. The chain carries TRBV30 and TRBJ2-3, with 8 bases identical to TRBD2. The CDR3 sequence is 15 residues long. The germline V gene has CDR1 GTSNPN and CDR2 SVGIG (reference sequence). Losses at the gene ends were 0 bases for V and 0 bases for J; bases not matched to a gene: 2.

The chain is built from TRBV28 and TRBJ2-4; 7 nucleotides align to TRBD2. CDR1 MDHEN and CDR2 SYDVKM come from the germline V gene. CDR3 size: 17 residues. The junction had 12 bases not matched to a gene; V was cut back by 5 bases and J by 2 bases. CDR3 in amino acids: CASSPGGSGGSKNIQYF. The CDR3 DNA reads as TGTGCCAGCAGTCCCGGGGGGTCGGGAGGTTCCAAAAACATTCAGTACTTC.

The chain couples TRBV9 to TRBJ2-1; 10 bases fit TRBD2. Germline V gene sequence: CDR1 SGDLS, CDR2 YYNGEE. V dropped 4 bases and J dropped 8; count of bases not matched to a gene: 6. The CDR3 consists of 14 residues. The CDR3 nucleotides read TGTGCCAGCAGCCGAGCGGGAGGGCCGGATGAGCAGTTCTTC. Protein product: CASSRAGGPDEQFF. Full variable domain (rest looked up from reference TRBV9 and TRBJ2-1): DSGVTQTPKHLITATGQRVTLRCSPRSGDLSVYWYQQSLDQGLQFLIQYYNGEERAKGNILERFSAQQFPDLHSELNLSSLELGDSALYFCASSRAGGPDEQFFGPGTRLTVL.

The chain is built from TRBV7-2 and TRBJ1-1, with a tentative D call TRBD1 (6 bases). CDR3 size: 15 residues. The germline V and J ends were trimmed by 5 bases and 6 bases, with 19 bases remaining between them. CDR1 is SGHTA and CDR2 is FQGNSA in the germline V gene. In DNA form, the CDR3 reads TGTGCCAGCAGCCCGCCGGGGGGGCGGAGGGCTGAAGCTTTCTTT. It translates to CASSPPGGRRAEAFF.

The V call is TRBV19, the J call TRBJ1-5; tentatively, D is TRBD1 (5 bases). V lost 5 bases to trimming and J lost 2 bases, with 10 bases between them. Germline V gene data show CDR1 as LNHDA and CDR2 as SQIVND (reference sequence). The CDR3 length is 14 residues. The CDR3 loop is CASSVGVGNQPQHF. CDR3 in DNA: TGTGCCAGTAGTGTGGGGGTCGGCAATCAGCCCCAGCATTTT.

The chain has TRBV5-1 and TRBJ2-7, with TRBD1 matching 12 bases. This CDR3 has 14 amino acids. The junction had 4 bases not matched to a gene; V was cut back by 2 bases and J by 7 bases. Germline-derived CDR1 and CDR2 are SGHRS and YFSETQ. The DNA for the CDR3 is TGCGCCAGCAGCTTCGGGACAGGGGGCAGTGAGCAGTACTTC. It yields the protein CASSFGTGGSEQYF.

This clone has a single count. The chain combines TRBV6-5 with TRBJ1-6; 9 bases align to TRBD1. The V segment lost 7 bases and the J segment 9 bases; nucleotides outside the gene matches: 4. This CDR3 comprises 13 residues. Germline V lookup: CDR1 MNHEY, CDR2 SVGAGI. In DNA form, the CDR3 reads TGTGCCAGCACGGGACAGGGAGGTTCACCCCTCCACTTT. Encoded protein: CASTGQGGSPLHF.

The gene calls are TRBV7-2 and TRBJ2-2; TRBD1 or TRBD2 may be the D gene (7 bases each). CDR1 and CDR2 (germline): SGHTA, FQGNSA. The CDR3 covers 17 residues. The V and J ends lost 1 base and 7 bases respectively, with 19 bases between them. The CDR3 sequence: CASSLGNRGGKDGELFF. The DNA for the CDR3 is TGTGCCAGCAGCTTAGGGAACAGGGGAGGGAAGGACGGGGAGCTGTTTTTT.

CDR3 region: CASSMGARGDTIYF. CDR3 bases: TGTGCCAGTAGTATGGGGGCCAGGGGGGACACCATATATTTT. J is TRBJ1-3 and V is TRBV19, with 7 nucleotides matching TRBD1. CDR1 is LNHDA and CDR2 is SQIVND in the germline V gene (reference sequence). J lost 8 bases, V lost 3 bases, and 7 bases had no gene match. The CDR3 loop spans 14 amino acids.

The chain recombines TRBV7-8 with TRBJ2-3; perhaps TRBD2 as D (6 bases). The germline CDR1 and CDR2 sequences are SGHVS and FQNEAQ. Trimming left V 4 bases short and J 4 bases short, with 18 bases between. The CDR3 sequence is 16 residues long. The CDR3 protein is CASSSRGLTGADTQYF. CDR3 nucleotides: TGTGCCAGCAGCTCACGGGGACTTACTGGCGCAGATACGCAGTATTTT.

This sequence joins TRBV7-3 and TRBJ2-3; D is unclear. This CDR3 spans 15 amino acids. Trimming stripped 3 bases from V and 0 bases from J, with 10 bases between. Germline CDR1 and CDR2: SGHTA and FQGTGA. CDR3 sequence (DNA): TGTGCCAGCAGCTTTGTTCGTTCTAGCACAGATACGCAGTATTTT. It specifies CASSFVRSSTDTQYF.

The V call is TRBV6-1, the J call TRBJ1-2; 7 positions match TRBD1. Germline CDR1 is MNHNS and CDR2 is SASEGT. V lost 4 bases to trimming and J lost 8 bases; unmatched junction nucleotides: 7. This CDR3 is built from 13 residues. As DNA, the CDR3 is TGTGCCAGCAGTGGACAGGGATCGTGGGGCTACACCTTC. Residues: CASSGQGSWGYTF.

The count of this clone is one. The chain employs TRBV19 and TRBJ2-3; 14 bases agree with TRBD2. Trimming removed 4 bases from V and 4 bases from J; junction bases left unmatched: 7. Germline lookup yields CDR1 LNHDA and CDR2 SQIVND (reference sequence). This CDR3 is built from 17 residues. CDR3 in DNA: TGTGCCAGTAGTAGGCCTGCGACTAGCGGGGGGGCAGATACGCAGTATTTT. Its translation is CASSRPATSGGADTQYF.

J is TRBJ1-2 and V is TRBV5-1; 8 nucleotides line up with TRBD1. The ends lost 3 bases at V and 4 bases at J; junction bases unmatched: 5. Germline V gene lookup returns CDR1 SGHRS and CDR2 YFSETQ. CDR3 length: 14 amino acids. CDR3 sequence reads: CASSSDRGLYGYTF. The CDR3 region has the DNA TGCGCCAGCAGCTCCGACAGGGGCCTCTATGGCTACACCTTC.

The genes are TRBV11-3 and TRBJ1-1; 9 nucleotides match TRBD1. After removal of 5 bases from V and 8 bases from J, the junction contained 3 bases not matched to a gene. Germline V lookup: CDR1 SGHNT, CDR2 YENEEA. The CDR3 extends over 12 amino acids. CDR3 sequence (DNA): TGTGCCAGCAGCCTGGGGACAGGGGAAGCTTTCTTT. As protein: CASSLGTGEAFF.

The chain recombines TRBV19 with TRBJ2-2, with 8 bases fitting TRBD2. Trimming at V came to 4 bases and at J to 0 bases, leaving 4 bases not matched to a gene. Germline CDR1 is LNHDA and CDR2 is SQIVND (reference sequence). CDR3 length equals 16 residues. CDR3 residues: CASSRSSGANTGELFF. Written as DNA, the CDR3 is TGTGCCAGTAGTAGAAGTAGCGGGGCGAACACCGGGGAGCTGTTTTTT.

The J gene is TRBJ2-1, the V gene TRBV2; TRBD2 matches 10 bases. The CDR3 is made up of 15 amino acids. Per germline, CDR1 SNHLY and CDR2 FYNNEI. J lost 9 bases, V lost 7 bases, and 12 bases had no gene match. CDR3 DNA: TGTGCCAGCAATCTAGCGGGAGTCCGTTTCGGTGAGCAGTTCTTC. This sequence encodes CASNLAGVRFGEQFF.

This clone appeared a few times. J is TRBJ2-7 and V is TRBV4-1; 9 bases map to TRBD2. The CDR3 contains 15 residues. J was trimmed by 1 base and V by 4 bases; bases with no gene match: 5. CDR1 and CDR2 from the germline V gene are MGHRA and YSYEKL. The CDR3 region has the DNA TGCGCCAGCAGCCTTAGCGGGGGCCCATCCTACGAGCAGTACTTC. This sequence encodes CASSLSGGPSYEQYF.

V is TRBV14 and J is TRBJ1-2; D is perhaps TRBD1 (5 bases). The germline V gene has CDR1 SGHDN and CDR2 FVKESK. The V end lost 5 bases, the J end lost 4 bases, and 20 bases lay between the germline ends. This CDR3 is built from 16 residues. The CDR3 DNA follows: TGTGCCAGCAGCAAAATTCCGGGACGGAAGATCTATGGCTACACCTTC. Protein product: CASSKIPGRKIYGYTF.

The V and J genes are TRBV10-2 and TRBJ1-2; D remains unclear. V was clipped by 7 bases and J by 2 bases, with 8 bases between them. Germline V gene data show CDR1 as WSHSY and CDR2 as SAAADI. The CDR3 contains 12 residues. The CDR3 sequence: CASKGLNYGYTF. The CDR3 coding sequence is TGCGCCAGCAAGGGCCTAAACTATGGCTACACCTTC.

The CDR3 spells CASSGDRFNTEAFF. Written as DNA, the CDR3 is TGTGCCAGCAGTGGGGACAGGTTTAACACTGAAGCTTTCTTT. This chain joins TRBV2 and TRBJ1-1, with 8 bases matching TRBD1. The CDR3 contains 14 residues. Trimming removed 4 bases from V and 2 bases from J; junction bases left unmatched: 3. Per the germline V gene, CDR1 is SNHLY and CDR2 is FYNNEI.